This T cell receptor beta chain was sequenced during a study of OX40 agonist ivuxolimab in advanced cancers. Background on the study: Patients were treated with ivuxolimab, an agonistic anti-OX40 (CD134) antibody. Across the patients, intravenous ivuxolimab was delivered every 2 weeks at 0.01 to 10 mg/kg. General study findings and limits: Clonal expansion in partial responders at 0.1-3.0 mg/kg ranked among the lowest. Expanded peripheral T cell antigen specificity was not determined.

For this clone: Its antigen is unknown.

V dropped 1 base and J dropped 8 bases, with 8 bases sitting between them. This CDR3 is built from 12 residues. Germline V gives CDR1 SGHTA, CDR2 FQGNSA. This table comes from immunoSEQ multiplex PCR, and its TCRdb copy is limited to in-frame clones, with some not included. In the table there are fewer than 90,000 clones, over 75% of which are singletons. The source was CD4+ or CD8+ T cells sorted from blood, collected in a trial of the OX40 agonist ivuxolimab. This clonotype was obtained from an adult with an advanced solid tumor such as melanoma, head and neck, liver or kidney cancer. This chain joins TRBV7-2 and TRBJ1-1, with a possible D match to TRBD1 (5 bases). The CDR3 is CASSLVWTEAFF. DNA of the CDR3: TGTGCCAGCAGCTTAGTTTGGACAGAAGCTTTCTTT.